The rows below give T cell receptor beta chains drawn from one sample of a study of identical twins. TCRdb processed the 5' RACE reads anew with MiXCR; each CDR3 protein has one entry. Here the sample spans 600,000 to 800,000 distinct CDR3 sequences, about 20% being singletons. These data are also associated with another study on T cells expressing NK-cell markers.

The sequenced sample consisted of PBMCs. These receptors were obtained from a woman aged 18-29 years in good health. The CDR3 runs from the conserved cysteine through the conserved F or W. D genes are given only for firm matches. Clone size appears in some rows only: once, few, many, or a class for an expanded clone.

TGTGCCAGCAGCCAGACACAGGGGTCGTATGGCTCCTACAATGAGCAGTTCTTC | CASSQTQGSYGSYNEQFF | 18 | TRBJ2-1 | TRBD1 | - | TRBV11-2
TGCAGCGCAATAGAGCCGGGGGTGGCCCAGTACTTC | CSAIEPGVAQYF | 12 | TRBJ2-5 | - | few | TRBV29-1
TGTGCCAGCAGCCCTAGCGGCGGGAGCATGGATGAGCAGTTCTTC | CASSPSGGSMDEQFF | 15 | TRBJ2-1 | TRBD2 | few | TRBV13
TGTGCCATCCGTCGGGGACAGGGTGAGACCCAGTACTTC | CAIRRGQGETQYF | 13 | TRBJ2-5 | TRBD1 | - | TRBV10-3
TGCGCCAGCAGCTTGAGTGGGACACGAGCTTTCTTT | CASSLSGTRAFF | 12 | TRBJ1-1 | - | few | TRBV5-1
TGTGCCAGCAGCGCTAGTTACCCCTACAATGAGCAGTTCTTC | CASSASYPYNEQFF | 14 | TRBJ2-1 | - | many | TRBV7-3
TGTGCCAGCACCGTAAAGTGGACAGGGGACTACGAGCAGTACTTC | CASTVKWTGDYEQYF | 15 | TRBJ2-7 | TRBD1 | - | TRBV28
TGCGCCAGCCAGAAGGGGGGGGGACAAGAGACCCAGTACTTC | CASQKGGGQETQYF | 14 | TRBJ2-5 | - | few | TRBV5-1
TGTGCCAGCAGTTACACACTGCAGGGGACAGATACGCAGTATTTT | CASSYTLQGTDTQYF | 15 | TRBJ2-3 | - | few | TRBV6-5
TGTGCCAGCAGTTACTCTCCTTTAGCGGCCGTAGCGGGAGATACGCAGTATTTT | CASSYSPLAAVAGDTQYF | 18 | TRBJ2-3 | TRBD2 | - | TRBV6-5
TGCAGCGTTGAAGACTCACTAGCGGGGGGTTTGAATGAGCAGTTCTTC | CSVEDSLAGGLNEQFF | 16 | TRBJ2-1 | TRBD2 | many | TRBV29-1
TGCGCCAGCAGCCAAGATCCCCGGGTCGGCTACACCTTC | CASSQDPRVGYTF | 13 | TRBJ1-2 | - | - | TRBV4-3
TGCAGTGCTTCTGGGACTTCTGCCCGTAATGAGCAGTTCTTC | CSASGTSARNEQFF | 14 | TRBJ2-1 | - | few | TRBV20-1
TGTGCCAGCAGTTCCTCGACGGCCGCCTACGAGCAGTACTTC | CASSSSTAAYEQYF | 14 | TRBJ2-7 | - | - | TRBV12-3/TRBV12-4
TGTGCCAGCACCCTCTCAGACTGGGCGGGAGTGGCAAAGACCCAGTACTTC | CASTLSDWAGVAKTQYF | 17 | TRBJ2-5 | TRBD2 | - | TRBV7-2
TGCGCCAGCAGCTTATCCGGGACAGGGGGTGAAAAACTGTTTTTT | CASSLSGTGGEKLFF | 15 | TRBJ1-4 | TRBD1 | - | TRBV5-1
TGTGCCACCAGTGCCCAGGGGGGACAGGCCCTAAATGAGCAGTTCTTC | CATSAQGGQALNEQFF | 16 | TRBJ2-1 | TRBD1 | few | TRBV24-1
TGCAGTGCTAGTTGGGGACCTGCGTCCGTGGGCACCCAGTACTTC | CSASWGPASVGTQYF | 15 | TRBJ2-5 | - | many | TRBV20-1
TGCAGTGCTAGTCGGACTAGCGATATGGAAGAGCAGTTCTTC | CSASRTSDMEEQFF | 14 | TRBJ2-1 | TRBD2 | many | TRBV20-1
TGTGCCAGCAGCCCAGCTCAGATGTCCCAGAGGACTGAAGCTTTCTTT | CASSPAQMSQRTEAFF | 16 | TRBJ1-1 | - | many | TRBV3-1
TGTGCCAGCACCCTCAGGCGGGACACTGAAGCTTTCTTT | CASTLRRDTEAFF | 13 | TRBJ1-1 | - | few | TRBV5-5
TGTGCCAGCAGCTTATCAGGGCACAATGAGCAGTTCTTC | CASSLSGHNEQFF | 13 | TRBJ2-1 | - | many | TRBV7-9
TGCGCCAGCAGCCAAGGGGGGCGGACAAACACCGGGGAGCTGTTTTTT | CASSQGGRTNTGELFF | 16 | TRBJ2-2 | - | few | TRBV4-3
TGTGCCAGCAGTTTAAGCGGGGGGACAGATACGCAGTATTTT | CASSLSGGTDTQYF | 14 | TRBJ2-3 | TRBD2 | many | TRBV12-3/TRBV12-4
TGTGCCAGCAGCCCGGACCTCTTCTCCTACGAGCAGTACTTC | CASSPDLFSYEQYF | 14 | TRBJ2-7 | - | few | TRBV7-2
TGTGCCAGCAGCGAACGTGGGGGCAGGGAGCTGTTTTTT | CASSERGGRELFF | 13 | TRBJ2-2 | - | few | TRBV9
TGCAGTGTGATGACAGGGGGTGTTAATAATTCACCCCTCCACTTT | CSVMTGGVNNSPLHF | 15 | TRBJ1-6 | TRBD1 | - | TRBV20-1
TGCGCCAGCAGCTTGAACGTCGCTAGCCCTTCCTACGAGCAGTACTTC | CASSLNVASPSYEQYF | 16 | TRBJ2-7 | - | - | TRBV5-1
TGTGCCAGCAGTCCCCAACGGACTGTTCGGGCGCTACGCTACACCTTC | CASSPQRTVRALRYTF | 16 | TRBJ1-2 | - | - | TRBV27
TGCGCCAGCAGCTTGCGACAGGGGGCCGGAGATACGCAGTATTTT | CASSLRQGAGDTQYF | 15 | TRBJ2-3 | TRBD1 | many | TRBV5-1
TGTGCCAGCAGCCTTCTAGCGGGGGGAATTAGCACAGATACGCAGTATTTT | CASSLLAGGISTDTQYF | 17 | TRBJ2-3 | TRBD2 | few | TRBV7-3
TGTGCCAGCAGTCCGATCCCCGGGGGCGAGACCCAGTACTTC | CASSPIPGGETQYF | 14 | TRBJ2-5 | - | few | TRBV2
TGTGCCAGCAGCATGCAGGGACTTGGGGCTGAAGCTTTCTTT | CASSMQGLGAEAFF | 14 | TRBJ1-1 | - | - | TRBV7-6
TGCAGTGCACGCCGGGACGAAGCTTTCTTT | CSARRDEAFF | 10 | TRBJ1-1 | - | - | TRBV20-1
TGTGCCAGCAGTTTGTGGGAATCGAACACTGAAGCTTTCTTT | CASSLWESNTEAFF | 14 | TRBJ1-1 | - | - | TRBV12-3/TRBV12-4
TGTGCCAGCAGCTTTTTGGGGGGCCAAGAGACCCAGTACTTC | CASSFLGGQETQYF | 14 | TRBJ2-5 | - | few | TRBV7-2
TGTGCCAGCAGCTTGGAATGGGGACGAGTGAACACTGAAGCTTTCTTT | CASSLEWGRVNTEAFF | 16 | TRBJ1-1 | - | - | TRBV5-6
TGTGCCAGCAGCCTACCGGGACAGGGAGGCTACACCTTC | CASSLPGQGGYTF | 13 | TRBJ1-2 | TRBD1 | - | TRBV3-1
TGCAGCGTTTATGCGACCTATGGCTACACCTTC | CSVYATYGYTF | 11 | TRBJ1-2 | - | - | TRBV29-1
TGCGCCAGCAGCCCCTGGACCGCCGTCAATGAGCAGTTCTTC | CASSPWTAVNEQFF | 14 | TRBJ2-1 | - | - | TRBV5-1
TGTGCCAGCACCCTTGGAGGCGTTTTGGCGGGGGAAGCTTTCTTT | CASTLGGVLAGEAFF | 15 | TRBJ1-1 | - | - | TRBV12-3/TRBV12-4
TGTGCCAGCAGCGTAGGGGGTAGCGATCGCACAGATACGCAGTATTTT | CASSVGGSDRTDTQYF | 16 | TRBJ2-3 | - | - | TRBV9